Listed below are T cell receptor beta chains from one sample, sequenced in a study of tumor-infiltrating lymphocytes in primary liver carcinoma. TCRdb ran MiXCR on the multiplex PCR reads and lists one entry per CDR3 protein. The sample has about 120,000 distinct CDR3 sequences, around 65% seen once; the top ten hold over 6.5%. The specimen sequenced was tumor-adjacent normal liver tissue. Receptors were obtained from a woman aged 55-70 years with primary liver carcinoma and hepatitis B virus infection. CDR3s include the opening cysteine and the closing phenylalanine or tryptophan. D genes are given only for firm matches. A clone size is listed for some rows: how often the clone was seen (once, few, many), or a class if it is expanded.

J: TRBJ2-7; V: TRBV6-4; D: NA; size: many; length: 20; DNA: TGTGCCAGCAGTGACACCATGCCGGGCCGACTTAGGAAATATTCCTACGAGCAGTACTTC; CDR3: CASSDTMPGRLRKYSYEQYF
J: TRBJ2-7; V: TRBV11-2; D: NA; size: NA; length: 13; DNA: TGCGCCAGGAGCTGGGGCACCCCCTACGAGCAGTATTTC; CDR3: CARSWGTPYEQYF
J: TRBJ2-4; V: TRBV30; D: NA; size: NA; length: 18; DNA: TGTGCCTGGAGTCCCGGTGTCTCGGGGAATCCCGCCAATAACATTCGGTACTTC; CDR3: CAWSPGVSGNPANNIRYF
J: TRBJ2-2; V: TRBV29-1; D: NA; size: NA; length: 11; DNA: TGCAGCGTCAGAGACATGGGGGAGCTGTTTTTT; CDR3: CSVRDMGELFF
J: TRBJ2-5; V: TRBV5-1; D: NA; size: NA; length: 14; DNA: TGTGCCAGCAGCATCAGGGGTCCTCTAGAGACCCAGTACTTC; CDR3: CASSIRGPLETQYF
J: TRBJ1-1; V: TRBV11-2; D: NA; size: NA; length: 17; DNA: TGTGATAGCAGCCCGACATGGGGTGGGTGTAAAGGCACTGAAGCTTTCTTT; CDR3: CDSSPTWGGCKGTEAFF
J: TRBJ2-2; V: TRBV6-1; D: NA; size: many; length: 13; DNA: TGTGCCAGCAGCGTATCCAACACCGGGGAGCTGTTTTTT; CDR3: CASSVSNTGELFF
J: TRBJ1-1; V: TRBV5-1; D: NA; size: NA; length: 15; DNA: TGCGCCAGCAGCTTGGGGGACCCCAGATGGACTGAAGCTTTCTTT; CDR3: CASSLGDPRWTEAFF
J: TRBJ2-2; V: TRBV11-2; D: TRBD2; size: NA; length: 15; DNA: TGTGTTAGAAGCCCCCTCCGACTAGCTTCCGAGGAACTGTTTTTT; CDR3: CVRSPLRLASEELFF
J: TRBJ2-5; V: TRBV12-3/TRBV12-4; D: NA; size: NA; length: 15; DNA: TGTGCCAGCAGGCCCGGGACGGCGCTGAAGGAGACACAGTACTTC; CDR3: CASRPGTALKETQYF
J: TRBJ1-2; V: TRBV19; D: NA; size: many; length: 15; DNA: TGTGCCAGTAGAGGAATGCAGTTTAGGGACTATGGCTACACCTTC; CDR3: CASRGMQFRDYGYTF
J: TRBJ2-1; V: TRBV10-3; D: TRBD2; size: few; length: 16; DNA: TGTGCCATCAGTGACCCCGGGACTACCCCCTACAATGAGCAGTTCTTC; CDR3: CAISDPGTTPYNEQFF
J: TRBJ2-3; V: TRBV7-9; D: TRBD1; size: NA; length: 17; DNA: TGTGCCAGCAGCATGACCGGGACAGGGGGGGTTACAGATACGCAGTATTTT; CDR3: CASSMTGTGGVTDTQYF
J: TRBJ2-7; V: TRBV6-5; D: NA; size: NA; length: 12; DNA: TGTGCCAGCGGTGTCCGGCAGGGCGACCAGTACTTC; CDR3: CASGVRQGDQYF
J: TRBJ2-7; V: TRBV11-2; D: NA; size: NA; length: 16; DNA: TGTGCCAGCAGCTTATCCCTCAGGATTAGGGGCTACGGACAGTACTTC; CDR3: CASSLSLRIRGYGQYF
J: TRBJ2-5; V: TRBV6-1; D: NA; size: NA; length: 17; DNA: TGTGCCAGCAGTGAAGGGACGGAAGTGTGTAGACAAGAGACCCAGTACTTC; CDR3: CASSEGTEVCRQETQYF
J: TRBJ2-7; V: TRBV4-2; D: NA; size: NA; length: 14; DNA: TGTGCCAGCAGTCAAGAGGTCGGGTCATACGAGCAGTACTTC; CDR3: CASSQEVGSYEQYF
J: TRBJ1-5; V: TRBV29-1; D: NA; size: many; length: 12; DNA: TGCAGCGTTGAAGATCGAGGGAGAACCCAGCATTTT; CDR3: CSVEDRGRTQHF
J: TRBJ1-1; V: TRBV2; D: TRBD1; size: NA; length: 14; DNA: TGTGTCAGCAGCGCGGGACAGGTGTTACGAGGAGCTTTCTTT; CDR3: CVSSAGQVLRGAFF
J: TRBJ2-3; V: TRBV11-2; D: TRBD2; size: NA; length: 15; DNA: TGTGCCAGCAGTTCGGGAATAGCGGGACCAGATACGTGGTATTTT; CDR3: CASSSGIAGPDTWYF
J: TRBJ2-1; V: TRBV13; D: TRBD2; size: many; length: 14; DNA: TGTGCCAGCAGCGCGACTAGCGGGAGCTATGAGCAGTTCTTC; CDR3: CASSATSGSYEQFF
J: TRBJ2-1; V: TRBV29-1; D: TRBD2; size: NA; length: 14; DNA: TGCAGCGTTAAAGGGACTAGCGGACACAATGAGCAGTTCTTC; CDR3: CSVKGTSGHNEQFF
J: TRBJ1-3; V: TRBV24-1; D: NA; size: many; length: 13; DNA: TGTGCCACCATCGGGACCTCTAGAAACACCATATATTTT; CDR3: CATIGTSRNTIYF
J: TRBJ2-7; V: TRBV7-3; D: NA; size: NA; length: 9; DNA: TGTGCCAGCAGCTCCGGGCAGCACTTC; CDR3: CASSSGQHF
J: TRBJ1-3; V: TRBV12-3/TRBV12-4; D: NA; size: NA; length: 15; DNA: TGTGCCAGCAGTACCCGGTCCTCCACTGGAAACACCACATATTTT; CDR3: CASSTRSSTGNTTYF
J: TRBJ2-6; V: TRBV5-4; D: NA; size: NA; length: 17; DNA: TGTGGCAGCGGCTTGCCGGTGGCACACTCTGGGGCCAACGTCCTGACTTTC; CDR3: CGSGLPVAHSGANVLTF
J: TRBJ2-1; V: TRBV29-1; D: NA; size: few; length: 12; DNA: TGCAGCGTTGGTGGGGCAGTGGATGAGCAGTTCTTC; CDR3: CSVGGAVDEQFF
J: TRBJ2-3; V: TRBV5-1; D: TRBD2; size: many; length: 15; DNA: TGCGCCAGCAGCTTTTCCACTAGCGGCACAGATACGCAGTATTTT; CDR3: CASSFSTSGTDTQYF
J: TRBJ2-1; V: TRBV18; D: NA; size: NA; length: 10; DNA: TGTGCCAGCGCGAAGTTCGAGCAGTTCTTC; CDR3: CASAKFEQFF
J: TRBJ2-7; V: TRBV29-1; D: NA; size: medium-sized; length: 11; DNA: TGCAGCGTGGGGGCCACCTACGAGCAGTACTTC; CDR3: CSVGATYEQYF
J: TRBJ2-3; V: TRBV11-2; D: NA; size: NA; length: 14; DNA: TGTGCCAGCAGCTTCGGGATCTTGGGGGAAACGTGGTATTTT; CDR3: CASSFGILGETWYF
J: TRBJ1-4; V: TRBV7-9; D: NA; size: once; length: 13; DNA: TGTGTCAACAGCTCAGATTGGGAAGAAAAACTGTTTTTT; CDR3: CVNSSDWEEKLFF
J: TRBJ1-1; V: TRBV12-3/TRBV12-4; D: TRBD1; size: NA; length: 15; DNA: TGTACCAGCAGCCGCGGACAGGGACGCGGCACTGAAGCTTTCTTT; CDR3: CTSSRGQGRGTEAFF
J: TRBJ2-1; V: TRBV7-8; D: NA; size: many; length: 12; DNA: TGTGCCAGCAGCCGCCTAGTGAATGAGCAGTTCTTC; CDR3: CASSRLVNEQFF
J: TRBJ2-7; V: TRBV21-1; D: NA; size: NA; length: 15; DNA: TGTGCCAGCAGCAAATGGCGGGGCTACTCCTACGAGCAGTACTTC; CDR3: CASSKWRGYSYEQYF
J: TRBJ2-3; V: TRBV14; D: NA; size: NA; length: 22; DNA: TGTGCCAGTAGCCAAGGTCGGACAGGGTGGCTATCGGGAGGTGGGGTGGCAGATACGCAGTATTTT; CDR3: CASSQGRTGWLSGGGVADTQYF
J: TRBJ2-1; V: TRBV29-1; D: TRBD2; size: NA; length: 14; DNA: TGCAGCGTTGTAGGGACTAGCGGGAAGTATGAGAAGTTCTTC; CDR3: CSVVGTSGKYEKFF
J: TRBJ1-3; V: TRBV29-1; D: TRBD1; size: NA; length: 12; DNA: TGCAACGTCCAACAGGGGAGTAACACCATATATTTT; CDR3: CNVQQGSNTIYF
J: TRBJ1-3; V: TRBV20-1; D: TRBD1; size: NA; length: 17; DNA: TGTAGTGCTCCTCGCCTCCACAGGGGAGGCCTTGGAAACACCATATATTTT; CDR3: CSAPRLHRGGLGNTIYF
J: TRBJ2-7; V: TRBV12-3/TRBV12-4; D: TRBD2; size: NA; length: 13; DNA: TGTGTCAGCAAAGCAGCGGGAGTCTACGAGCAGCACTTC; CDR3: CVSKAAGVYEQHF
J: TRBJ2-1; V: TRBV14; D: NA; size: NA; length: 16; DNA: TGTGCCAGTAGCCTTTTTAGGGCTAGCGAGAGCTATGAGCAGTTCTTC; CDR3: CASSLFRASESYEQFF
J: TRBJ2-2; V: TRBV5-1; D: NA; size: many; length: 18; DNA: TGCGCCAGCAGCTTCCTACAGGTCGCGGGACAGAACACCGGGGAGCTGTTTTTT; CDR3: CASSFLQVAGQNTGELFF
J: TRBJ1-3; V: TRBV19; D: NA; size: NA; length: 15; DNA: TGTGCCAGTAGTGAACCTTCTCTCTCTGGAGACACCATATATTTT; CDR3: CASSEPSLSGDTIYF
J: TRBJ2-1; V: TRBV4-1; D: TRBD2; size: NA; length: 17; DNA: TGCGCCAGCGGCCAACCCAGACCAGCGGGGAATATTAATGAGCAGTTCTTC; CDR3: CASGQPRPAGNINEQFF
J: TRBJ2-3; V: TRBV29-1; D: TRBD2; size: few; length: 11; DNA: TGCAGCGCTGAGGCTGCGGGAGGATGGTATTTT; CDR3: CSAEAAGGWYF
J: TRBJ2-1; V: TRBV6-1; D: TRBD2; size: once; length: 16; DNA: TGTGCCAGCAGTGACCCTAGCGGGACCTCCTACAAAGAGCGGTTCTTC; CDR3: CASSDPSGTSYKERFF
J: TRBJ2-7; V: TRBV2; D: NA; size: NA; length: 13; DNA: TGTGCCAGCAGTTGGACAGATCCCTACGAGCAGTACTTC; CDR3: CASSWTDPYEQYF
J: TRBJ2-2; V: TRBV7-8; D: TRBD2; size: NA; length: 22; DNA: TGTGCCAGCAGCTCTTCTTGGAGGACTAGCGGGAGGGCCGGGCTCTCGGCCGGGGAGCTGTTTTTT; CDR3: CASSSSWRTSGRAGLSAGELFF
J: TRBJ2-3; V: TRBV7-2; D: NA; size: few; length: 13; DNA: TGTGCCAGCAGCTTAGAGGTAGCGGATACGCAGTATTTT; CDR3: CASSLEVADTQYF
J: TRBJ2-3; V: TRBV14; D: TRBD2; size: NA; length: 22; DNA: TGTGCCAGCGGCCAAGGTCGGAAAGGGTGGCTAGCGGGAGGTGGAGTGGCAGATACGCAGTATTTT; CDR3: CASGQGRKGWLAGGGVADTQYF
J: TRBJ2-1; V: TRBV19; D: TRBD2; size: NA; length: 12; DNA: TGTGCCAGTAGCGGGACTAGCCGTGTGCAGTTCTTC; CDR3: CASSGTSRVQFF
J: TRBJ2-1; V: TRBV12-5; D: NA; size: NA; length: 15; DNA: TGTGCTAGCTCCGCAAGGGACTCCATGTACTATGAGCAGTTCTTC; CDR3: CASSARDSMYYEQFF
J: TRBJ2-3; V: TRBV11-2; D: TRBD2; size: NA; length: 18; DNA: TGTGCCAGCAGCTTAGGGTCTTTATTAGCGGGAGGTGCAGATAGGCAGTATTTT; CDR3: CASSLGSLLAGGADRQYF
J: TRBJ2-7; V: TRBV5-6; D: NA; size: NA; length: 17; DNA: TGTGACAGCAGCCGGCCCTTTTCCCGGGAGCCCTCCTACGAACAGTACTTC; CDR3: CDSSRPFSREPSYEQYF
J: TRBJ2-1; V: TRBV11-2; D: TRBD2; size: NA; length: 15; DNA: TGCGTCAGCAGCTTAGATAGGGGACTAGTTCCCGAGCAGTTCTTC; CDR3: CVSSLDRGLVPEQFF
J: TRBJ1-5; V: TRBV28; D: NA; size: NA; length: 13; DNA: TGTGCCAGCAGTTTGGATAGCAATCAGCCCCAGCATTTT; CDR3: CASSLDSNQPQHF
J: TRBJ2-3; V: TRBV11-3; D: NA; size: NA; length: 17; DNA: TGTGCCAGCAGCTTGTCGTTTCGGCCGATACGGAGAGATACGCAGTATTTT; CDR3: CASSLSFRPIRRDTQYF
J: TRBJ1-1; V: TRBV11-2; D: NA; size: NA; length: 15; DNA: TGCGCCAGCAGCTTCAAAGGATGGTGGTACACTGAAGCTTTCTTT; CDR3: CASSFKGWWYTEAFF
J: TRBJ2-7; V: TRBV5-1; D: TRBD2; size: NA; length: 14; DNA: TGTGCCAGCAGCTTGGGGACTAGCCTCTGCGAGCAGTACTTC; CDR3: CASSLGTSLCEQYF
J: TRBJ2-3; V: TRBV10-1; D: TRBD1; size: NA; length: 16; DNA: TGCGCCAGCAACTCCGGACAGGGGATTAGCACAGATACGCAGTATTTT; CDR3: CASNSGQGISTDTQYF